Listed here are 20 T cell receptor beta chains from one sample, sequenced in a study of T cells in pancreatic ductal adenocarcinoma (dated by TCRdb to about 2017). The method behind the library was the immunoSEQ multiplex PCR assay. TCRdb's version of the immuneACCESS table is confined to in-frame rearrangements and falls short of the full clone set. An unresolved V gene accounts for under half of the shortfall where checked; the remainder is of unknown origin. Across this sample there are approximately 18,000 clones, with more than 70% seen only once. The ten most abundant clones make up 0.94% of the sample. Selected pancreatic ductal adenocarcinoma patients had undergone surgery without neoadjuvant therapy. The material sequenced was PBMCs. All receptors come from a human donor with pancreatic ductal adenocarcinoma.

This clone was observed a single time. This chain joins TRBV7-9 and TRBJ2-2; D call uncertain. Between the trimmed V and J ends, which lost 3 bases and 7 bases, there was a span of 9 bases. Germline V gene sequence: CDR1 SEHNR, CDR2 FQNEAQ (reference sequence). CDR3 length: 13 residues. CDR3: CASSLRVNGELFF. The CDR3 nucleotides are TGTGCCAGCAGCTTGAGAGTTAACGGGGAGCTGTTTTTT.

This chain connects TRBV27 to TRBJ1-2; no clear D. Germline V gives CDR1 MNHEY, CDR2 SMNVEV (reference sequence). The CDR3 totals 15 residues. V was pared by 3 bases and J by 4 bases, with 15 bases between. CDR3 nucleotide sequence: TGTGCCAGCAGTTTTATTGGGGAGCTGGGCTATGGCTACACCTTC. Protein: CASSFIGELGYGYTF.

The gene calls are TRBV7-8 and TRBJ2-7; tentative D call: TRBD1 (6 bases). V lost 1 base and J 0 bases, leaving 7 bases between the germline ends. The V gene's germline CDR1 is SGHVS and CDR2 FQNEAQ. This CDR3 has 14 amino acids. The DNA for the CDR3 is TGTGCCAGCAGCTTAGGGACAGCCTCCTACGAGCAGTACTTC. Translation gives CASSLGTASYEQYF.

This clone has a single count. V gene TRBV6-1 combines with J gene TRBJ2-7; D unclear. The length of the CDR3 is 13 residues. Germline V CDR1 and CDR2: MNHNS, SASEGT. Between the trimmed V and J ends, which lost 5 bases and 0 bases, there was a span of 8 bases. CDR3 in amino acids: CASSYSPSYEQYF. In nucleotides, the CDR3 is TGTGCCAGCAGTTATAGTCCCTCCTACGAGCAGTACTTC.

V is TRBV7-2 and J is TRBJ2-7, with 11 bases identical to TRBD2. Germline CDR1 SGHTA, CDR2 FQGNSA. There are 15 residues in the CDR3. V shed 5 bases and J 2 bases; nucleotides not matched to a gene: 5. The CDR3 nucleotides are TGTGCCAGCAGCCAGACTAGCGGGAATCCCTACGAGCAGTACTTC. Translation: CASSQTSGNPYEQYF.

This clone was counted a single time. The chain joins TRBV15 to TRBJ2-5; D is perhaps TRBD1 (5 bases). CDR1 is LNHNV, CDR2 YYDKDF, per germline (reference sequence). V gave up 0 bases and J gave up 1 base, with 12 bases separating them. The CDR3 loop spans 16 amino acids. CDR3 sequence (DNA): TGTGCCACCAGCAGAGAAATTCGACAGCCCCAAGAGACCCAGTACTTC. Its protein is CATSREIRQPQETQYF.

This chain uses TRBV18 with TRBJ2-1; weak D call: TRBD1 (6 bases). V lost 3 bases and J lost 3, with 9 bases in between. The CDR3 runs to 14 residues. CDR1 is KGHSH and CDR2 is LQKENI in the germline V gene. For the CDR3, the DNA is TGTGCCAGCTCACCCAGGGGTCTCTACAATGAGCAGTTCTTC. This encodes CASSPRGLYNEQFF.

The rearrangement uses TRBV7-3 and TRBJ2-5; 10 bases match TRBD1. CDR3 size: 13 residues. After removal of 4 bases from V and 5 bases from J, the junction contained 1 base not matched to a gene. Germline-derived CDR1 and CDR2 are SGHTA and FQGTGA. The CDR3 nucleotides are TGTGCCAGCAGCTCGGGACAGGGGGAGACCCAGTACTTC. The encoded protein is CASSSGQGETQYF. Based on the CDR3 plus reference TRBV7-3 and TRBJ2-5, the full variable domain is GAGVSQTPSNKVTEKGKYVELRCDPISGHTALYWYRQSLGQGPEFLIYFQGTGAADDSGLPNDRFFAVRPEGSVSTLKIQRTERGDSAVYLCASSSGQGETQYFGPGTRLLVL.

The rearrangement links TRBV9 to TRBJ1-1; the D gene is possibly TRBD1 (6 bases). V shed 5 bases and J shed 0 bases, with 11 bases lying between them. The CDR3 extends over 14 amino acids. Per germline, CDR1 SGDLS and CDR2 YYNGEE. CDR3 DNA sequence: TGTGCCAGCAGGAGGGACACCTTGAACACTGAAGCTTTCTTT. This translates into CASRRDTLNTEAFF.

The chain has TRBV14 and TRBJ2-1; D is possibly TRBD2 (6 bases). This CDR3 region has 14 residues. Germline V gene data show CDR1 as SGHDN and CDR2 as FVKESK. V was cut by 2 bases and J by 6 bases, with 11 bases left in between. CDR3 DNA: TGTGCCAGCAGCCAATGGGACTCGAGCAATGAGCAGTTCTTC. This encodes CASSQWDSSNEQFF.

The V call is TRBV9, the J call TRBJ1-2, with TRBD1 matching over 9 bases. Trimming at V came to 3 bases and at J to 13 bases, leaving 7 bases not matched to a gene. Germline V gene sequence: CDR1 SGDLS, CDR2 YYNGEE. This CDR3 comprises 12 residues. The CDR3 sequence is CASSGWTGAFTF. Written as DNA, the CDR3 is TGTGCCAGCAGCGGATGGACAGGGGCCTTCACCTTC.

The chain recombines TRBV2 with TRBJ2-3; 7 nucleotides line up with TRBD2. Germline V CDR1 and CDR2: SNHLY, FYNNEI. V lost 5 bases and J lost 1; bases outside the gene matches: 3. The CDR3 contains 14 residues. The CDR3 sequence: CASSSGAGTDTQYF. The CDR3 DNA is TGTGCCAGCAGTAGCGGGGCGGGCACAGATACGCAGTATTTT.

This chain joins TRBV5-4 and TRBJ2-1, with 10 bases identical to TRBD1. The CDR3 loop spans 15 amino acids. CDR1 SGHNT and CDR2 YYREEE come from the germline V gene (reference sequence). V lost 3 bases, J lost 7 bases, and 7 bases stayed unmatched. CDR3 DNA: TGTGCCAGCAGCTGGACAGGGGGTTTGGGTAATGAGCAGTTCTTC. It encodes CASSWTGGLGNEQFF.

The rearrangement joins TRBV7-9 to TRBJ2-1; unclear D gene. Germline CDR1 and CDR2: SEHNR and FQNEAQ (reference sequence). V was cut by 4 bases and J by 5 bases, with 6 bases left in between. This CDR3 is 12 amino acids long. CDR3: CASSWAHNEQFF. The CDR3 nucleotides read TGTGCCAGCAGCTGGGCCCACAATGAGCAGTTCTTC.

The V gene is TRBV5-1, the J gene TRBJ2-1; maybe TRBD2 (5 bases). V was trimmed by 3 bases and J by 10 bases, leaving 11 bases between them. Per germline, CDR1 SGHRS and CDR2 YFSETQ. The CDR3 runs 12 residues. The CDR3 sequence: CASSSGKGEQFF. CDR3 coding DNA: TGCGCCAGCAGCTCCGGGAAAGGAGAGCAGTTCTTC.

The gene calls are TRBV18 and TRBJ1-4, with TRBD1 identical over 9 bases. Germline V gene lookup returns CDR1 KGHSH and CDR2 LQKENI. The CDR3 extends over 15 amino acids. V was pared by 3 bases and J by 7 bases, with 6 bases of the junction left unmatched. The CDR3 is CASSPGQGKGEKLFF. DNA of the CDR3: TGTGCCAGCTCACCTGGACAGGGGAAAGGTGAAAAACTGTTTTTT.

This rearrangement joins TRBV28 to TRBJ2-7, with a tentative D call TRBD1 (5 bases). The CDR3 has 15 residues. Germline CDR1 MDHEN, CDR2 SYDVKM. V lost 6 bases, J lost 3 bases, and 18 bases lay in between. CDR3 coding DNA: TGTGCCAGCAGCCCTCTCCGCCCGACAGTCTACGAGCAGTACTTC. This gives the protein CASSPLRPTVYEQYF.

The chain links TRBV7-2 to TRBJ2-2; weak D call: TRBD2 (6 bases). The germline V gene encodes CDR1 SGHTA and CDR2 FQGNSA. Deletions cut 4 bases from V and 0 bases from J, with 12 bases between. The CDR3 loop spans 16 amino acids. CDR3 nucleotide sequence: TGTGCCAGCAGCTCCCGAATAGCGGCGAACACCGGGGAGCTGTTTTTT. This sequence encodes CASSSRIAANTGELFF.

This clone was counted once. The rearrangement joins TRBV5-1 to TRBJ1-1; TRBD1 aligns across 7 bases. V gave up 6 bases and J gave up 5 bases; unmatched junction bases: 10. The CDR3 runs to 14 residues. In germline, CDR1 is SGHRS, CDR2 YFSETQ. The CDR3 protein is CASTIQGTSTEAFF. CDR3 nucleotides: TGCGCCAGCACCATACAGGGGACGTCGACTGAAGCTTTCTTT.

This sequence joins TRBV6-6 and TRBJ1-5; D is perhaps TRBD1 (6 bases). V lost 5 bases, J lost 2 bases, and 16 bases lay in between. The CDR3 covers 16 residues. Germline CDR1 and CDR2: MNHNY and SVGAGI (reference sequence). This chain's CDR3 is CASSPRSAGGNQPQHF. The CDR3 region has the DNA TGTGCCAGCAGTCCAAGGAGTGCAGGGGGCAATCAGCCCCAGCATTTT.